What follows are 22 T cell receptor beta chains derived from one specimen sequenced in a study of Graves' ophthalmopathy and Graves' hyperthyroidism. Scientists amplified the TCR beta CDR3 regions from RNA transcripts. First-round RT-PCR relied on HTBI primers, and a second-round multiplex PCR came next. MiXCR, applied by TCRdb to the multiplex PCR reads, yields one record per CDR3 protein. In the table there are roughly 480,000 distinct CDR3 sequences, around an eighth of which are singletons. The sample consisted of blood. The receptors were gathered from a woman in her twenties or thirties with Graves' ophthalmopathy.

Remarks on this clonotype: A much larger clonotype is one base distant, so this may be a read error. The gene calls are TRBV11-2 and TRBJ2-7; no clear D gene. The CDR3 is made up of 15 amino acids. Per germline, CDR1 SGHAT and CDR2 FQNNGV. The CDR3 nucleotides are TGTGCCAGCGGCTTAGACACCGGGCGTTTGGTCGAGCAGTACTTC. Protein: CASGLDTGRLVEQYF.

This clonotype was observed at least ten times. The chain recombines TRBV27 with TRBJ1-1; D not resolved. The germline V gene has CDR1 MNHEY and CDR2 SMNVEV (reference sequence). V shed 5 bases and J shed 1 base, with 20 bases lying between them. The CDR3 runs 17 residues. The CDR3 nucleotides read TGTGCCAGCAGTCCCCCCGGCGGGCACCTTAGGAACACTGAAGCTTTCTTT. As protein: CASSPPGGHLRNTEAFF.

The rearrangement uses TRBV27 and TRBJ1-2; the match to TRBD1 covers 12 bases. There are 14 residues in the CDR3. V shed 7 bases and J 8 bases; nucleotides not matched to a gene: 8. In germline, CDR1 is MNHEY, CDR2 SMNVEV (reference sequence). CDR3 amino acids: CASTGTGGSAGYTF. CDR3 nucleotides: TGTGCCAGCACGGGGACAGGGGGCTCGGCAGGCTACACCTTC.

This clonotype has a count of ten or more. This CDR3 is CASSEINQETQYF. As DNA, the CDR3 is TGTGCCAGCAGTGAAATCAATCAAGAGACCCAGTACTTC. The V gene is TRBV6-1, the J gene TRBJ2-5; D uncertain. Trimming removed 2 bases at V and 2 bases at J, with 6 bases between. The V gene's germline CDR1 is MNHNS and CDR2 SASEGT. This CDR3 is built from 13 residues.

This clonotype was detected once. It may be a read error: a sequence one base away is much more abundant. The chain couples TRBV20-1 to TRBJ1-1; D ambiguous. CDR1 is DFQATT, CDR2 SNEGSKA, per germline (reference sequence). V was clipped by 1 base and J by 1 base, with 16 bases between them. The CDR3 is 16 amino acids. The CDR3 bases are TGCAGTGCTAGAGGGACCCAATTTCGGGGGAACACTGAAGCTTTCTTT. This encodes CSARGTQFRGNTEAFF.

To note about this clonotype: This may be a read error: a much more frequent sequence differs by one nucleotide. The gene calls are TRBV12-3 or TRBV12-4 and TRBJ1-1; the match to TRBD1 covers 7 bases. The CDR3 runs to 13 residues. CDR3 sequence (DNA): TGTGCCAGCAGTGGGACAGCCAACACTGGAGCTTTCTTT. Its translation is CASSGTANTGAFF.

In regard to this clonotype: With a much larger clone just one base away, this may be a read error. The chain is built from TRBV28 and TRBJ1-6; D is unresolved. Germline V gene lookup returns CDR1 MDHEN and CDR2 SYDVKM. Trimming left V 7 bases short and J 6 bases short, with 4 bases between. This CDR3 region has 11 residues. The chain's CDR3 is CASNSNSPLHF. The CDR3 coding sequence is TGTGCCAGCAACAGTAATTCACCCCTCCACTTT.

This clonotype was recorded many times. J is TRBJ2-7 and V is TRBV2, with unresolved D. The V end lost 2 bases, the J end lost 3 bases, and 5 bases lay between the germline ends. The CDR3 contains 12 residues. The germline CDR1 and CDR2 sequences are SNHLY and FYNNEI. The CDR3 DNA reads TGTGCCAGCAGTGAACAGAACTACGAGCAGTACTTC. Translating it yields CASSEQNYEQYF.

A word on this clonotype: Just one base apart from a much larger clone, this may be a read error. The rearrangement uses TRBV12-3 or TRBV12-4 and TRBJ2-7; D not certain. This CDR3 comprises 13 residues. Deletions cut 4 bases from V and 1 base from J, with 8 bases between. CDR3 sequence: CASSYGDSYEQYV. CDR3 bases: TGTGCCAGCAGTTATGGCGATTCCTACGAGCAGTACGTC.

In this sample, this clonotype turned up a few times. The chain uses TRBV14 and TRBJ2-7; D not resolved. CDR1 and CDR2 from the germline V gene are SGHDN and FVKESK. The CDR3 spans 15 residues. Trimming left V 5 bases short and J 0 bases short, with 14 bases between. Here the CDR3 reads CASSAYPMGSYEQYF. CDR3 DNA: TGTGCCAGCAGCGCTTACCCGATGGGCTCCTACGAGCAGTACTTC.

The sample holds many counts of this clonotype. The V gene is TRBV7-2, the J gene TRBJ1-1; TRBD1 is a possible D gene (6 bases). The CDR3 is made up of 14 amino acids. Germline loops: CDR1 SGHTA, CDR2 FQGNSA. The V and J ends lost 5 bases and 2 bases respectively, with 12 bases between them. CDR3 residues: CASSLGQYNTEAFF. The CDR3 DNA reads TGTGCCAGCAGCCTTGGACAGTACAACACTGAAGCTTTCTTT.

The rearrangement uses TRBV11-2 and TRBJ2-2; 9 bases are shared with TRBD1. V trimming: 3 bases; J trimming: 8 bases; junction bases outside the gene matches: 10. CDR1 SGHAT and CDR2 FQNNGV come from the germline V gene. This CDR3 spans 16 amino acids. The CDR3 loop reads CASSFPGTGLTGELFF. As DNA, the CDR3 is TGTGCCAGCAGCTTTCCCGGGACAGGGCTAACTGGGGAGCTGTTTTTT.

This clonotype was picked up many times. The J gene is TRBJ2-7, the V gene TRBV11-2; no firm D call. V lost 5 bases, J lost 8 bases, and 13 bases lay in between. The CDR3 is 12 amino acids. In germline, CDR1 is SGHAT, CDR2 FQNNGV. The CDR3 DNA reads TGTGCCAGCAGCCACGAACCGGTCCAGCAGTACTTC. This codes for CASSHEPVQQYF.

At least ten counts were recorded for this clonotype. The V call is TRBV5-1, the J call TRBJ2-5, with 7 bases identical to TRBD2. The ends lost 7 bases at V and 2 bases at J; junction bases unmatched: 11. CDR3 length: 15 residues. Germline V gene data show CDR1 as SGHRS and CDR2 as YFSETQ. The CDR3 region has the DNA TGCGCCAGCGGCTCCTCCGGCGGGAGTCAAGAGACCCAGTACTTC. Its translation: CASGSSGGSQETQYF. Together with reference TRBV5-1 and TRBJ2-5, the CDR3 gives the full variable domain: KAGVTQTPRYLIKTRGQQVTLSCSPISGHRSVSWYQQTPGQGLQFLFEYFSETQRNKGNFPGRFSGRQFSNSRSEMNVSTLELGDSALYLCASGSSGGSQETQYFGPGTRLLVL.

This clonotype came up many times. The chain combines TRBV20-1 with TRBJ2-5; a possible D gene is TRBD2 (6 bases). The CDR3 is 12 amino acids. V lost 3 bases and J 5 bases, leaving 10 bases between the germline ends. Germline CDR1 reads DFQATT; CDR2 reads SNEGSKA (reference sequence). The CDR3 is CSASTGTETQYF. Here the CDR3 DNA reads TGCAGTGCTAGTACCGGGACTGAGACCCAGTACTTC.

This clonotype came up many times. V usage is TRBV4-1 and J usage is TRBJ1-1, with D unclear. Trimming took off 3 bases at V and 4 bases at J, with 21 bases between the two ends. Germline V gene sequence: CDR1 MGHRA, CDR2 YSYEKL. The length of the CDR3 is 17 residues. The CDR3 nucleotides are TGCGCCAGCAGCCACCCCGTAGCAGGAAAGCGTTTCACTGAAGCTTTCTTT. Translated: CASSHPVAGKRFTEAFF.

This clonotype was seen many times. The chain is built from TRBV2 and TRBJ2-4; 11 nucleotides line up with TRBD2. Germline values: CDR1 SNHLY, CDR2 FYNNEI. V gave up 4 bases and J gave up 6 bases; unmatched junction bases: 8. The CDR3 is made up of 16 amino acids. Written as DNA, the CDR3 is TGTGCCAGCAGTGGAGTAGCGGGGGGGCGTGGAAACATTCAGTACTTC. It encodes CASSGVAGGRGNIQYF.

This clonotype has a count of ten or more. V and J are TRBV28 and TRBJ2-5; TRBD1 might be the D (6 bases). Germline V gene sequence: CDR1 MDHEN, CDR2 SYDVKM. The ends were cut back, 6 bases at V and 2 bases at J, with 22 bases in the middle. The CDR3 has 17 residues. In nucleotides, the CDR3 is TGTGCCAGCAGCACTACATTTCAGGGGACGAATCAAGAGACCCAGTACTTC. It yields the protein CASSTTFQGTNQETQYF.

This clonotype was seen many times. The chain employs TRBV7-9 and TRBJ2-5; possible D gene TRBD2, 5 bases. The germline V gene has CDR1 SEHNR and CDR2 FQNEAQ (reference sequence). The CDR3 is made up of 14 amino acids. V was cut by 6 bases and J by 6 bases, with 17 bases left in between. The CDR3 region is CASSRPAGSQTQYF. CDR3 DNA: TGTGCCAGCAGTCGTCCGGCGGGTAGTCAGACCCAGTACTTC.

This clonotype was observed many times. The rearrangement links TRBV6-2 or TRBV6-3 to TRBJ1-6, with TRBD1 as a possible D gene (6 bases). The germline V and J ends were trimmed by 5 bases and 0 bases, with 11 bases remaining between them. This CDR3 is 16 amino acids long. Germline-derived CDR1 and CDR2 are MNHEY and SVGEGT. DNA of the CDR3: TGTGCCAGCAGTGCCACGGACAGCTCCTATAATTCACCCCTCCACTTT. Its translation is CASSATDSSYNSPLHF.

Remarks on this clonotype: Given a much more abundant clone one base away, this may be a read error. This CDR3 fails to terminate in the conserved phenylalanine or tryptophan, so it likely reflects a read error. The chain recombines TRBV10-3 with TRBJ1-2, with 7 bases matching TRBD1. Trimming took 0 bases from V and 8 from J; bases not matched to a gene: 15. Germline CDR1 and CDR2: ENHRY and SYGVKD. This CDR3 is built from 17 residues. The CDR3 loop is CAISESGQARAGGGYTY. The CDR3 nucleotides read TGTGCCATCAGTGAGTCAGGACAGGCACGAGCTGGGGGAGGCTACACCTAC.

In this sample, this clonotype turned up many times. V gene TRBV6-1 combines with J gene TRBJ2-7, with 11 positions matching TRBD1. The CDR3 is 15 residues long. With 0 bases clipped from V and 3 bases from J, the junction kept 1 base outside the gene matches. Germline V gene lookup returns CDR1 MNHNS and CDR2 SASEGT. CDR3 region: CASSEAGTGGYEQYF. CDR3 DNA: TGTGCCAGCAGTGAAGCCGGGACAGGGGGCTACGAGCAGTACTTC.